This passage covers 19 T cell receptor beta chains from one sample sequenced in a study of blood T cell repertoires in COVID-19 (dated by TCRdb to 2020 to 2022). Libraries were prepared through the immunoSEQ multiplex PCR assay. Sourced from immuneACCESS, this table was stored by TCRdb with only in-frame sequences that have V and J called. A share of the clones is absent; for the studies checked, an unresolved V gene accounts for under half, and the remainder has no known explanation. The sample profile shows just under 250,000 clones; roughly 90% of them were found once. Together, the top ten hold 4.1% of the sample. The sample consisted of PBMCs or T cells enriched from blood (not recorded which). The source of these receptors is a woman in her 30s who had recovered from COVID-19.

The rearrangement joins TRBV11-3 to TRBJ1-1, with TRBD1 matching 8 bases. CDR3 length: 12 residues. Germline lookup yields CDR1 SGHNT and CDR2 YENEEA. With V trimmed by 3 bases and J by 11 bases, 5 bases remained unmatched. The CDR3 DNA sequence: TGTGCCAGCAGCTTCGACAGGGGAGAGGCTTTCTTT. It yields the protein CASSFDRGEAFF.

The rearrangement joins TRBV3-1 (or the pseudogene TRBV3-2) to TRBJ2-5; the D gene is possibly TRBD1 (6 bases). The ends were cut back, 1 base at V and 5 bases at J, with 17 bases in the middle. Germline CDR1 is LGHDT and CDR2 is YNNKEL (reference sequence). The CDR3 sequence is 16 residues long. CDR3 sequence reads: CASSQATVGGEETQYF. The DNA for the CDR3 is TGTGCCAGCAGCCAAGCTACCGTAGGGGGAGAGGAGACCCAGTACTTC.

The CDR3 bases are TGTGCCACCAGATTGACAGGGGGCACTGAAGCTTTCTTT. Residues: CATRLTGGTEAFF. This sequence joins TRBV24-1 and TRBJ1-1; 9 bases map to TRBD1. V gave up 7 bases and J gave up 4 bases; unmatched junction bases: 3. Germline V gene sequence: CDR1 KGHDR, CDR2 SFDVKD. The CDR3 consists of 13 residues.

The chain has TRBV7-9 and TRBJ2-7, with D tentatively TRBD2 (7 bases). Germline V gene lookup returns CDR1 SEHNR and CDR2 FQNEAQ (reference sequence). The CDR3 totals 15 residues. Trimming cost V 5 bases and J 2 bases, with 16 bases left between them. CDR3 residues: CASSPTGGPPYEQYF. The CDR3 DNA reads TGTGCCAGCAGCCCGACGGGGGGCCCCCCCTACGAGCAGTACTTC. The variable domain in full, with the rest retrieved from reference TRBV7-9 and TRBJ2-7, is DTGVSQNPRHKITKRGQNVTFRCDPISEHNRLYWYRQTLGQGPEFLTYFQNEAQLEKSRLLSDRFSAERPKGSFSTLEIQRTEQGDSAMYLCASSPTGGPPYEQYFGPGTRLTVT.

This chain links TRBV30 with TRBJ1-1; 7 nucleotides align to TRBD1. Germline V gene data show CDR1 as GTSNPN and CDR2 as SVGIG (reference sequence). The CDR3 loop spans 18 amino acids. Trimming cost V 0 bases and J 4 bases; bases outside gene matches: 17. The CDR3 region has the DNA TGTGCCTGGAGTGTGGTGTTCGGCTACAGGGGATTTGGCACTGAAGCTTTCTTT. Its protein is CAWSVVFGYRGFGTEAFF. The whole variable domain, filled in from reference TRBV30 and TRBJ1-1, reads SQTIHQWPATLVQPVGSPLSLECTVEGTSNPNLYWYRQAAGRGLQLLFYSVGIGQISSEVPQNLSASRPQDRQFILSSKKLLLSDSGFYLCAWSVVFGYRGFGTEAFFGQGTRLTVV.

The chain recombines TRBV7-9 with TRBJ2-1; TRBD2 is a possible D gene (5 bases). Germline V lookup: CDR1 SEHNR, CDR2 FQNEAQ (reference sequence). The CDR3 covers 12 residues. Trimming cost V 1 base and J 12 bases, with 10 bases left between them. The CDR3 sequence: CASSLGGSGQFF. CDR3 nucleotide sequence: TGTGCCAGCAGCTTAGGAGGGTCTGGGCAGTTCTTC.

The chain carries TRBV6-2 or TRBV6-3 and TRBJ1-2, with 12 bases aligning to TRBD1. V was pared by 6 bases and J by 14 bases, with 13 bases of the junction left unmatched. Germline V CDR1 and CDR2: MNHEY, SVGEGT. The CDR3 contains 14 residues. The CDR3 reads CASSLAGTGGARTF. The CDR3 DNA is TGTGCCAGCAGCTTAGCCGGGACAGGGGGCGCACGAACCTTC.

Here the CDR3 reads CASSLRAGTSNTGELFF. The CDR3, as DNA: TGTGCCAGCAGCTTACGAGCAGGGACATCGAACACCGGGGAGCTGTTTTTT. The V gene is TRBV11-3, the J gene TRBJ2-2; D may be TRBD1 (6 bases). The ends were cut back, 2 bases at V and 0 bases at J, with 13 bases in the middle. The CDR3 sequence is 17 residues long. CDR1 SGHNT and CDR2 YENEEA come from the germline V gene. Drawing the rest from reference TRBV11-3 and TRBJ2-2, the complete variable domain is EAGVVQSPRYKIIEKKQPVAFWCNPISGHNTLYWYLQNLGQGPELLIRYENEEAVDDSQLPKDRFSAERLKGVDSTLKIQPAELGDSAVYLCASSLRAGTSNTGELFFGEGSRLTVL.

The CDR3, as DNA: TGCGCCAGCGGTACAGGGAACACCGGGGAGCTGTTTTTT. It translates to CASGTGNTGELFF. This chain uses TRBV5-1 with TRBJ2-2, with D possibly being TRBD1 (5 bases). Germline assignment: CDR1 SGHRS and CDR2 YFSETQ. V was shortened by 7 bases and J by 1 base, with 8 bases between the two germline ends. This CDR3 is 13 amino acids long.

This clone was seen only once. V and J are TRBV19 and TRBJ2-7; D may be TRBD2 (5 bases). The CDR3 spans 15 residues. Trimming took 5 bases from V and 3 from J, leaving 17 bases between them. From germline, CDR1 is LNHDA and CDR2 SQIVND (reference sequence). CDR3 sequence (DNA): TGTGCCAGTAGTGGCTTTAGGACTCAGGACTACGAGCAGTACTTC. As protein: CASSGFRTQDYEQYF. Based on the CDR3 plus reference TRBV19 and TRBJ2-7, the full variable domain is DGGITQSPKYLFRKEGQNVTLSCEQNLNHDAMYWYRQDPGQGLRLIYYSQIVNDFQKGDIAEGYSVSREKKESFPLTVTSAQKNPTAFYLCASSGFRTQDYEQYFGPGTRLTVT.

The chain links TRBV19 to TRBJ1-1; 9 bases are shared with TRBD1. In germline, CDR1 is LNHDA, CDR2 SQIVND (reference sequence). CDR3 size: 14 residues. V gave up 7 bases and J gave up 4 bases; unmatched junction bases: 7. CDR3 in DNA: TGTGCCAGTATCAACAGGGGGCTGGCCACTGAAGCTTTCTTT. Amino acid sequence: CASINRGLATEAFF.

V usage is TRBV19 and J usage is TRBJ2-7; 8 positions match TRBD2. Germline V CDR1 and CDR2: LNHDA, SQIVND (reference sequence). The CDR3 is 15 residues long. Trimming removed 3 bases from V and 3 bases from J; junction bases left unmatched: 7. The CDR3 region is CASSMGVAGYYEQYF. In DNA, the CDR3 is TGTGCCAGTAGTATGGGGGTAGCGGGGTACTACGAGCAGTACTTC.

V usage is TRBV28 and J usage is TRBJ1-2; TRBD1 might be the D (5 bases). V dropped 4 bases and J dropped 6 bases, with 12 bases sitting between them. The CDR3 runs 13 residues. Germline V gene sequence: CDR1 MDHEN, CDR2 SYDVKM. CDR3 loop: CASSSDISDGYTF. In nucleotides, the CDR3 is TGTGCCAGCAGTTCGGACATTAGTGATGGCTACACCTTC.

The CDR3 sequence: CASSAHGGLNTEAFF. CDR3 nucleotides: TGTGCCAGCAGCGCCCACGGGGGATTGAACACTGAAGCTTTCTTT. V is TRBV7-2 and J is TRBJ1-1; weak D call: TRBD1 (5 bases). The V end was cut by 5 bases, the J end by 0 bases, with 13 bases between. The CDR3 is made up of 15 amino acids. Per germline, CDR1 SGHTA and CDR2 FQGNSA.

The chain carries TRBV28 and TRBJ2-2; the match to TRBD2 covers 14 bases. Trimming took 5 bases from V and 6 from J; bases not matched to a gene: 14. Germline loops: CDR1 MDHEN, CDR2 SYDVKM. This CDR3 is built from 19 residues. The chain's CDR3 is CASSGLRGRGLAGAGELFF. As DNA, the CDR3 is TGTGCCAGCAGTGGTTTAAGGGGACGGGGACTAGCGGGAGCCGGGGAGCTGTTTTTT.

This clone was seen a handful of times. The chain is built from TRBV27 and TRBJ2-1, with a weak D call TRBD1 (7 bases). Germline CDR1 and CDR2: MNHEY and SMNVEV (reference sequence). The CDR3 spans 15 residues. Trimming took 5 bases from V and 3 from J, leaving 14 bases between them. CDR3 amino acids: CASSIRQGGYNEQFF. CDR3 in DNA: TGTGCCAGCAGTATCCGACAGGGAGGCTACAATGAGCAGTTCTTC.

The sample holds one count of this clone. V gene TRBV6-5 combines with J gene TRBJ2-7; 12 bases align to TRBD2. Germline V gives CDR1 MNHEY, CDR2 SVGAGI. CDR3 size: 16 residues. V shed 4 bases, J shed 1 base, and the junction held 5 bases outside the gene matches. CDR3 DNA: TGTGCCAGCAGTTCCCATCTAGCGGGAGGGTCCTACGAGCAGTACTTC. It yields the protein CASSSHLAGGSYEQYF.

This clone was observed a handful of times. The rearrangement joins TRBV9 to TRBJ1-1; no definite D call. From germline, CDR1 is SGDLS and CDR2 YYNGEE. The CDR3 runs 13 residues. V lost 3 bases and J lost 4, with 10 bases in between. In DNA, the CDR3 is TGTGCCAGCAGCGGTGGGAGGAGCACTGAAGCTTTCTTT. Translation gives CASSGGRSTEAFF.

The chain links TRBV19 to TRBJ1-1, with D perhaps TRBD1 (6 bases). The germline CDR1 and CDR2 sequences are LNHDA and SQIVND (reference sequence). Trimming pared 3 bases from V and 4 bases from J, leaving 18 bases between. The CDR3 consists of 16 residues. The CDR3 DNA reads as TGTGCCAGTAGTATTTCCGTAGGACAGTTGCGCACTGAAGCTTTCTTT. It yields the protein CASSISVGQLRTEAFF.